In this sample, the clone carrying this TCR beta chain turned up once. Its antigen is unidentified. This table comes from immunoSEQ multiplex PCR, and its TCRdb copy is limited to in-frame clones, with some not included. The sample holds around 80,000 clones; around 93% are singletons and the top ten take 8%. The data stem from a study of T cell responses to AZD1222 COVID-19 vaccine. Study results and limitations: Baseline testing showed seropositivity in only a handful of AZD1222 recipients. Researchers took repertoire samples only after the peak T cell response had come. Clonal diversity was possibly underestimated, and the donors were mostly white British, with more females.

Material: peripheral blood, obtained 28 days after the second AZD1222 dose. This receptor was identified in an adult who received the AZD1222 COVID-19 vaccine.

The CDR3 bases are TGTGCCAGCAGTTCGGCCGGGACTTATTCCTACGAGCAGTACTTC. Translating it yields CASSSAGTYSYEQYF. The chain carries TRBV28 and TRBJ2-7; D is possibly TRBD2 (6 bases). The germline CDR1 and CDR2 sequences are MDHEN and SYDVKM. The CDR3 length is 15 residues. The V and J ends lost 4 bases and 1 base respectively, with 14 bases between them.